Listed here are 15 T cell receptor beta chains from one sample, sequenced in a study of cytomegalovirus exposure and HLA in healthy donors. TCRdb keeps only in-frame clones here, not all; method: immunoSEQ multiplex PCR. This sample yields about 220,000 clones, of which just over 90% are seen a single time; around 1% belongs to the top ten. Sequencing used PBMCs. The receptor source for this set is a woman in her late teens or twenties in good health and CMV-seronegative.

This clone was recorded a few times. The chain uses TRBV7-3 and TRBJ2-2, with 13 bases matching TRBD2. Per the germline V gene, CDR1 is SGHTA and CDR2 is FQGTGA. Trimming cost V 2 bases and J 4 bases; bases outside gene matches: 1. This CDR3 region has 16 residues. CDR3 sequence reads: CASSLGLAGATGELFF. The DNA for the CDR3 is TGTGCCAGCAGCTTAGGACTAGCGGGAGCCACCGGGGAGCTGTTTTTT.

The V gene is TRBV18, the J gene TRBJ2-7, with 7 bases matching TRBD1. The CDR3 is made up of 13 amino acids. CDR1 KGHSH and CDR2 LQKENI come from the germline V gene. V shed 2 bases and J 5 bases; nucleotides not matched to a gene: 3. Here the CDR3 reads CASSPGTVDEQYF. DNA for the CDR3: TGTGCCAGCTCACCAGGGACAGTTGACGAGCAGTACTTC.

The chain joins TRBV28 to TRBJ1-5; D gene ambiguous. The CDR3 runs to 15 residues. The germline gives CDR1 MDHEN, CDR2 SYDVKM. V lost 3 bases and J lost 2, with 11 bases in between. In DNA form, the CDR3 reads TGTGCCAGCAGTTTTTTCGGGTTGGGCAATCAGCCCCAGCATTTT. Its protein is CASSFFGLGNQPQHF.

V is TRBV10-2 and J is TRBJ2-5; 9 bases fit TRBD1. Germline V gene data show CDR1 as WSHSY and CDR2 as SAAADI. The length of the CDR3 is 13 residues. With 6 bases clipped from V and 5 bases from J, the junction kept 4 bases outside the gene matches. CDR3 bases: TGCGCCAGCAGACAGGGGGCCCGGGAGACCCAGTACTTC. As protein: CASRQGARETQYF.

This chain connects TRBV19 to TRBJ1-5; D perhaps matches TRBD1 (5 bases). Germline loops: CDR1 LNHDA, CDR2 SQIVND (reference sequence). This CDR3 region has 14 residues. Trimming shortened V by 4 bases and J by 4 bases, and 11 bases separated the two germline ends. CDR3 sequence reads: CASSRSGANQPQHF. In DNA form, the CDR3 reads TGTGCCAGTAGTAGAAGCGGGGCTAATCAGCCCCAGCATTTT.

The V gene is TRBV30, the J gene TRBJ1-3; D not certain. CDR3 size: 14 residues. Germline V gives CDR1 GTSNPN, CDR2 SVGIG (reference sequence). Trimming stripped 2 bases from V and 2 bases from J, with 10 bases between. The CDR3 DNA reads as TGTGCCTGGAGTAGTTTGGCCGCTGGAAACACCATATATTTT. Its protein is CAWSSLAAGNTIYF. The full variable domain, in which reference TRBV30 and TRBJ1-3 provide the parts outside the CDR3, is SQTIHQWPATLVQPVGSPLSLECTVEGTSNPNLYWYRQAAGRGLQLLFYSVGIGQISSEVPQNLSASRPQDRQFILSSKKLLLSDSGFYLCAWSSLAAGNTIYFGEGSWLTVV.

This clone was observed a single time. The J gene is TRBJ2-5, the V gene TRBV5-1, with D maybe TRBD2 (5 bases). V was pared by 5 bases and J by 5 bases, with 16 bases between. Germline loops: CDR1 SGHRS, CDR2 YFSETQ. This CDR3 has 14 amino acids. The CDR3 spells CASSYGVLRETQYF. CDR3 DNA: TGCGCCAGCAGTTACGGGGTACTACGCGAGACCCAGTACTTC. The complete variable domain, with remaining parts taken from reference TRBV5-1 and TRBJ2-5, reads KAGVTQTPRYLIKTRGQQVTLSCSPISGHRSVSWYQQTPGQGLQFLFEYFSETQRNKGNFPGRFSGRQFSNSRSEMNVSTLELGDSALYLCASSYGVLRETQYFGPGTRLLVL.

The rearrangement links TRBV6-5 to TRBJ1-2; D gene uncertain. Trimming removed 2 bases from V and 5 bases from J, with 15 bases in between. The CDR3 sequence is 15 residues long. Germline CDR1 is MNHEY and CDR2 is SVGAGI. CDR3 region: CASSYGPVREYGYTF. CDR3 nucleotide sequence: TGTGCCAGCAGTTACGGACCCGTACGGGAGTATGGCTACACCTTC.

V and J are TRBV19 and TRBJ2-7, with D maybe TRBD1 (6 bases). Germline CDR1 is LNHDA and CDR2 is SQIVND (reference sequence). The germline V and J ends were trimmed by 5 bases and 3 bases, with 11 bases remaining between them. The CDR3 has 13 residues. In DNA, the CDR3 is TGTGCCAGTAGTCAGGGGTCCCACTACGAGCAGTACTTC. Amino acid sequence: CASSQGSHYEQYF.

The rearrangement links TRBV7-2 to TRBJ2-3; the D gene is possibly TRBD2 (6 bases). From germline, CDR1 is SGHTA and CDR2 FQGNSA. CDR3 size: 16 residues. Trimming pared 1 base from V and 2 bases from J, leaving 13 bases between. CDR3 protein: CASSLVPAGITDTQYF. Written as DNA, the CDR3 is TGTGCCAGCAGCTTAGTTCCTGCGGGGATCACAGATACGCAGTATTTT.

This sequence joins TRBV5-5 and TRBJ1-5; D might be TRBD1 (6 bases). V was clipped by 4 bases and J by 0 bases, with 11 bases between them. This CDR3 contains 15 residues. CDR1 is SGHKS, CDR2 YYEKEE, per germline (reference sequence). The CDR3 region is CASSPGHNSNQPQHF. The CDR3 nucleotides are TGTGCCAGCAGCCCGGGACACAATAGCAATCAGCCCCAGCATTTT.

This chain uses TRBV5-4 with TRBJ2-1; 7 bases agree with TRBD1. Looked up from germline, CDR1 is SGHNT and CDR2 is YYREEE (reference sequence). The CDR3 loop spans 15 amino acids. V was pared by 0 bases and J by 9 bases, with 9 bases of the junction left unmatched. CDR3 amino acids: CASSLGTNRGGEQFF. DNA of the CDR3: TGTGCCAGCAGCTTGGGAACGAACAGGGGTGGTGAGCAGTTCTTC.

The chain joins TRBV27 to TRBJ2-2; tentative D call: TRBD1 (6 bases). V lost 2 bases and J 7 bases, leaving 17 bases between the germline ends. Looked up from germline, CDR1 is MNHEY and CDR2 is SMNVEV (reference sequence). The CDR3 loop spans 16 amino acids. The CDR3 region is CASSLRQVPRGGELFF. Written as DNA, the CDR3 is TGTGCCAGCAGTTTACGACAGGTCCCCAGGGGCGGGGAGCTGTTTTTT.

The chain has TRBV27 and TRBJ2-7; no clear D gene. The length of the CDR3 is 13 residues. Germline loops: CDR1 MNHEY, CDR2 SMNVEV (reference sequence). Trimming removed 6 bases from V and 2 bases from J, with 11 bases in between. CDR3 coding DNA: TGTGCCAGCAGCGCAACACTACCCTACGAGCAGTACTTC. This encodes CASSATLPYEQYF.

This clone turned up a few times. The CDR3 DNA reads as TGTGCCTGGACCCGACAGGGGGCTGGAAACACCATATATTTT. Translation gives CAWTRQGAGNTIYF. This rearrangement joins TRBV30 to TRBJ1-3, with TRBD1 matching 9 bases. Germline V gene lookup returns CDR1 GTSNPN and CDR2 SVGIG (reference sequence). This CDR3 has 14 amino acids. V lost 4 bases to trimming and J lost 2 bases; unmatched junction nucleotides: 3. Full variable domain (missing parts from reference TRBV30 and TRBJ1-3): SQTIHQWPATLVQPVGSPLSLECTVEGTSNPNLYWYRQAAGRGLQLLFYSVGIGQISSEVPQNLSASRPQDRQFILSSKKLLLSDSGFYLCAWTRQGAGNTIYFGEGSWLTVV.